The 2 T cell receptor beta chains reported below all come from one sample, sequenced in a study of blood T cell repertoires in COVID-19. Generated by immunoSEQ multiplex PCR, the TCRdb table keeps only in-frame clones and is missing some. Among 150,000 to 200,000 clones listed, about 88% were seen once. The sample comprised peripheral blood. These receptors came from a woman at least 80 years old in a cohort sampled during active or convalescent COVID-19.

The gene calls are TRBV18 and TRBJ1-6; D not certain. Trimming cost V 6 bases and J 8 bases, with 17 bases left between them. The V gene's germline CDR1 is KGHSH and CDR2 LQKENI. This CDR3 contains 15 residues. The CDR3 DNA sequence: TGTGCCAGCTCGAGTTATGAGGGAATGGATTCACCCCTCCACTTT. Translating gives CASSSYEGMDSPLHF.

The CDR3 DNA reads as TGTGCCAGCAGCTTGCCCAGGGTGGGCACCGGGGAGCTGTTTTTT. Encoded protein: CASSLPRVGTGELFF. The chain joins TRBV5-4 to TRBJ2-2; D possibly corresponds to TRBD1 (5 bases). The CDR3 spans 15 residues. V gave up 1 base and J gave up 4 bases, with 11 bases separating them. CDR1 SGHNT and CDR2 YYREEE come from the germline V gene (reference sequence).